This passage covers 5 T cell receptor beta chains from one sample sequenced in a study of T cell changes during pregnancy in multiple sclerosis. Sequencing was performed with immunoSEQ multiplex PCR; in TCRdb, only in-frame clones are kept and a portion is missing. Of around 110,000 clones listed, approximately 90% are singletons. This sample comprised peripheral blood, obtained in the third trimester of pregnancy. The receptors come from a female donor in good health, enrolled as a control in a pregnancy study.

The rearrangement links TRBV27 to TRBJ1-2; 8 nucleotides match TRBD1. Germline values: CDR1 MNHEY, CDR2 SMNVEV (reference sequence). V lost 3 bases, J lost 6 bases, and 6 bases stayed unmatched. The CDR3 contains 14 residues. The CDR3 DNA reads as TGTGCCAGCAGTTTCGGGCAGGGGGCAAATGGCTACACCTTC. It encodes CASSFGQGANGYTF.

Note on this clone: Other DNA sequences in this specimen translate into the identical CDR3. The chain joins TRBV7-2 to TRBJ2-3; TRBD2 aligns across 7 bases. Looked up from germline, CDR1 is SGHTA and CDR2 is FQGNSA. The CDR3 runs to 15 residues. Germline trimming cut 1 base from V and 0 bases from J; bases unmatched to any gene: 1. CDR3 sequence: CASSLGSGSTDTQYF. The CDR3 coding sequence is TGTGCCAGCAGCTTAGGTAGCGGGAGCACAGATACGCAGTATTTT.

The chain couples TRBV11-1 to TRBJ2-2; tentative D call: TRBD1 (5 bases). Germline values: CDR1 SGHAT, CDR2 FQDESV (reference sequence). V was cut by 2 bases and J by 7 bases, with 5 bases left in between. CDR3 length equals 12 residues. Here the CDR3 DNA reads TGTGCCAGCAGCTTACAGGGCGGGGAGCTGTTTTTT. This sequence encodes CASSLQGGELFF.

V gene TRBV7-9 combines with J gene TRBJ1-2; unclear D gene. Germline CDR1 is SEHNR and CDR2 is FQNEAQ (reference sequence). This CDR3 is built from 14 residues. The V gene lost 2 bases and the J gene lost 3 bases, with 10 bases spanning the gap. CDR3 nucleotides: TGTGCCAGCAGCTTACACCGAGTTTACTATGGCTACACCTTC. Encoded protein: CASSLHRVYYGYTF.

The chain links TRBV27 to TRBJ2-7; 7 bases are shared with TRBD1. This CDR3 spans 14 amino acids. V lost 2 bases, J lost 0 bases, and 1 base stayed unmatched. The V gene's germline CDR1 is MNHEY and CDR2 SMNVEV (reference sequence). CDR3 loop: CASSLRQGSYEQYF. The CDR3 DNA reads TGTGCCAGCAGTTTAAGACAGGGCTCCTACGAGCAGTACTTC.